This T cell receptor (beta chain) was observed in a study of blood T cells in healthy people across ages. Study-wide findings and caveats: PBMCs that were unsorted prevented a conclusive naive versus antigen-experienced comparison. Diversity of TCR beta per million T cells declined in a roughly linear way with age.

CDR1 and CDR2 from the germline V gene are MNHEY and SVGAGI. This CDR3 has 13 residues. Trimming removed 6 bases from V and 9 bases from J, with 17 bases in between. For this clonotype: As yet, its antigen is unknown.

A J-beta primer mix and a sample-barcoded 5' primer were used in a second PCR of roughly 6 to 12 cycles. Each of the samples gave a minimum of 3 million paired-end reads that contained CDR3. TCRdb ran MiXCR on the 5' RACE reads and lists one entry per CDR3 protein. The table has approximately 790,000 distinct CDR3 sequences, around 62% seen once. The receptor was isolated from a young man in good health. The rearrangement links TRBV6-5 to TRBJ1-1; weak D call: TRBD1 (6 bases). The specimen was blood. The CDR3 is CASSRGQIGKAFF. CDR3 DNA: TGTGCCAGCAGCCGGGGACAAATCGGGAAAGCTTTCTTT.